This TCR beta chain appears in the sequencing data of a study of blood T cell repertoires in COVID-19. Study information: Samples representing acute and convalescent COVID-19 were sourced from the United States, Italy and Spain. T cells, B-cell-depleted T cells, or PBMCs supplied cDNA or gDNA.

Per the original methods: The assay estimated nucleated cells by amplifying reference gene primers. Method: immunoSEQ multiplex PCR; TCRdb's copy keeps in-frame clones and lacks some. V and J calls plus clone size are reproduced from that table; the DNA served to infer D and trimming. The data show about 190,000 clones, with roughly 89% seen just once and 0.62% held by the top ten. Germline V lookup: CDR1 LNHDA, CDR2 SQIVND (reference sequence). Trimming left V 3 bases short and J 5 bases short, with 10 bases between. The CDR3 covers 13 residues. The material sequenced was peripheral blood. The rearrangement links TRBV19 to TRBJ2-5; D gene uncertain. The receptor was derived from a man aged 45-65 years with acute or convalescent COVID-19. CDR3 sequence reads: CASSMTPAETQYF. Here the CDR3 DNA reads TGTGCCAGTAGTATGACACCTGCGGAGACCCAGTACTTC.